Listed here is a single T cell receptor beta chain. TCRdb's table, derived via immunoSEQ multiplex PCR, lists solely in-frame clones and lacks some. Of under 2.5 million clones in the sample, about nine tenths were seen once. The V gene's germline CDR1 is SEHNR and CDR2 FQNEAQ (reference sequence). This CDR3 contains 15 residues. The V and J ends lost 7 bases and 0 bases respectively, with 16 bases between them. Partitioning of CD4+ cells yielded a CD45RA+ naive subset and a CD45RA-negative memory subset. The sample comes from a study of shared clonotypes between healthy human individuals. The TCR comes from a man between 18 and 29 years old in good health. Some clones in this sample may be carry-over from other donors' samples. The chain joins TRBV7-9 to TRBJ2-7; either TRBD1 or TRBD2 may fit D (5 bases each). The sample consisted of naive CD4+ T cells from PBMCs. Subset denoted: CD45RA+ positively selected. CDR3 region: CASTFRGPSSYEQYF. CDR3 in DNA: TGTGCCAGCACCTTTAGGGGACCGAGCTCCTACGAGCAGTACTTC.